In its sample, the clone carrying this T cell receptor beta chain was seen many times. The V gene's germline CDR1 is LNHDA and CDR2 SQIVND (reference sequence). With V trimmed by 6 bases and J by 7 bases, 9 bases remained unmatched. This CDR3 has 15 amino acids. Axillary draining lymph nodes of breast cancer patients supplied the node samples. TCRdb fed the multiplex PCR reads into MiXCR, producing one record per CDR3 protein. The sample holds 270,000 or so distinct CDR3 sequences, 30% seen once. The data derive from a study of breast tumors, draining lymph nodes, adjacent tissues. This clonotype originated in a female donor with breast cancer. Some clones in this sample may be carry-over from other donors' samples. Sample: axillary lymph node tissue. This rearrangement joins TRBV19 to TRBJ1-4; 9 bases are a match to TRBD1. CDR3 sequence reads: CASRAPGQGGEKLFF. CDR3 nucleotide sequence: TGTGCCAGTAGGGCCCCGGGACAGGGAGGTGAAAAACTGTTTTTT.